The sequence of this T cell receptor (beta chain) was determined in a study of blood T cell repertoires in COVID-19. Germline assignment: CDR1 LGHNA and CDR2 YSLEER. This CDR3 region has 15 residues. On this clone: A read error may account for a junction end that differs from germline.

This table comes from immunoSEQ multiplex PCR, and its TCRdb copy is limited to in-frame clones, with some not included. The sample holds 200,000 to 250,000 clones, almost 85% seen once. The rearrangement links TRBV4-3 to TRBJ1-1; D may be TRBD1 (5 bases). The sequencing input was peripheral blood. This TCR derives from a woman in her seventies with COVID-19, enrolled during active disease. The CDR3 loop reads CASSQGQGLNTEAFF. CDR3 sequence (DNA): TGCGCCAGCAGCCAAGGGCAGGGACTGAATACTGAAGCTTTCTTT.